This T cell receptor (beta chain) was retrieved from a study of blood T cell repertoires in COVID-19. Across the study: Both acute and convalescent COVID-19 samples were obtained from the United States, Italy and Spain. PBMCs, B-cell-depleted T cells, or T cells were the source of the cDNA or gDNA that made up the material.

Authors' analysis steps: Estimates of nucleated cell counts were drawn from the amplification of reference gene primers. Generated by immunoSEQ multiplex PCR, the TCRdb table keeps only in-frame clones and is missing some. Clonal size and the V and J genes are those of that table, whereas D and trimming came from the DNA. Of under 45,000 clones listed, more than 70% are singletons. The CDR3 is 15 amino acids. Germline V gives CDR1 MGHRA, CDR2 YSYEKL. The germline V and J ends were trimmed by 3 bases and 9 bases, with 15 bases remaining between them. This chain connects TRBV4-1 to TRBJ1-6; a possible D gene is TRBD1 (5 bases). The sequence was collected from a man between 60 and 70 years old with acute or convalescent COVID-19. Sequencing was done on a sample of peripheral blood. As DNA, the CDR3 is TGCGCCAGCAGCCAGGGAAGGGGCGAGAGTTCACCCCTCCACTTT. It translates to CASSQGRGESSPLHF.